The clone carrying this T cell receptor (beta chain) was seen a few times. The antigen is undetermined. V lost 5 bases to trimming and J lost 7 bases; unmatched junction nucleotides: 11. The CDR3 has 15 amino acids. Germline V gene data show CDR1 as SEHNR and CDR2 as FQNEAQ (reference sequence). Both 60 Vbeta primers and 13 Jbeta primers went into the PCR. Sequencing was performed with immunoSEQ multiplex PCR; in TCRdb, only in-frame clones are kept and a portion is missing. The sample contains 150,000 to 200,000 clones, 84% of which appear only once. This record belongs to a study of cytomegalovirus exposure and HLA in healthy donors. Study-level results: Indistinguishability led to the exclusion of some V segments, TRBV6-2 and TRBV6-3 included. By HLA locus, TCR association rates varied in a later analysis, with DRB1 showing the most and HLA-C the fewest. Cytomegalovirus status was reportedly diagnosed by the classifier with high specificity and sensitivity.

Sampled while nominally healthy, donors likely had unrecorded immune exposures. This TCR was recovered from a girl aged 5-17 years in good health and CMV-seropositive. Source material: PBMCs. This chain joins TRBV7-9 and TRBJ1-2, with 9 bases fitting TRBD1. Written as DNA, the CDR3 is TGTGCCAGCAGCCATCCGGGACAGGGAACGGGTGGCTACACCTTC. Residues: CASSHPGQGTGGYTF.